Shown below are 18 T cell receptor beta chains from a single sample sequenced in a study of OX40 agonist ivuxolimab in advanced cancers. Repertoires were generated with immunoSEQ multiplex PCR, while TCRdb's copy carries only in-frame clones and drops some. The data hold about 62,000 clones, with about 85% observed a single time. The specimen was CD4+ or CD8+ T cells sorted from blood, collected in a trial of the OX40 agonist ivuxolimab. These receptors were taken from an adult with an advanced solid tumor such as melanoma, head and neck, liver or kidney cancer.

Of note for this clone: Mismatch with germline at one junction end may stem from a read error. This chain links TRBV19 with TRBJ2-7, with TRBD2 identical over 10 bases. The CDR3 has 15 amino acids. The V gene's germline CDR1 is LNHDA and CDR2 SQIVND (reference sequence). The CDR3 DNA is TGTGCCAGTAGCCCTCTAGCGGGAGCCTCCCACGAGCAGTACTTC. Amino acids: CASSPLAGASHEQYF.

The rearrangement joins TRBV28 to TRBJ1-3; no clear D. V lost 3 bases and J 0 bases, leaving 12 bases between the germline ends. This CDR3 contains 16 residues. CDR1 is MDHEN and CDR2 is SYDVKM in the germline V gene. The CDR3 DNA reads TGTGCCAGCAGTTTTTCATGGCCCCCCTCTGGAAACACCATATATTTT. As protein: CASSFSWPPSGNTIYF.

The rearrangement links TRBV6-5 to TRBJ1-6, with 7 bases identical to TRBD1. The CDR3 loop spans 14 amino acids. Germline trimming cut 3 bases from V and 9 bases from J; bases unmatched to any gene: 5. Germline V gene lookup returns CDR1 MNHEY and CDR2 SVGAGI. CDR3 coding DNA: TGTGCCAGCAGTTATTCAGGGGGAGGTTCACCCCTCCACTTT. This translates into CASSYSGGGSPLHF.

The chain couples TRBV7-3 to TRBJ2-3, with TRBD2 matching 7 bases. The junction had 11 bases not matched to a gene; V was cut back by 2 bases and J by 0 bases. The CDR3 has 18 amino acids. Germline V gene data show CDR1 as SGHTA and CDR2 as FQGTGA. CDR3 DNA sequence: TGTGCCAGCAGCTTAGAGGGGCCCGGGACTACTAGCACAGATACGCAGTATTTT. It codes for CASSLEGPGTTSTDTQYF.

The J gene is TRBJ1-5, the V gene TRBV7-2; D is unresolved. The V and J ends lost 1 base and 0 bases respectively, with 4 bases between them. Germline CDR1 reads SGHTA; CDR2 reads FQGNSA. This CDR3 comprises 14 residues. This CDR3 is CASSLDVSNQPQHF. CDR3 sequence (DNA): TGTGCCAGCAGCTTAGACGTTAGCAATCAGCCCCAGCATTTT.

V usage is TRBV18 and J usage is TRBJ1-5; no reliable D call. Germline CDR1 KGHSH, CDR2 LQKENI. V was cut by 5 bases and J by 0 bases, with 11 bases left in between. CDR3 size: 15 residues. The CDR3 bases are TGTGCCAGCTCATCAAGTCCGGATAGCAATCAGCCCCAGCATTTT. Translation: CASSSSPDSNQPQHF.

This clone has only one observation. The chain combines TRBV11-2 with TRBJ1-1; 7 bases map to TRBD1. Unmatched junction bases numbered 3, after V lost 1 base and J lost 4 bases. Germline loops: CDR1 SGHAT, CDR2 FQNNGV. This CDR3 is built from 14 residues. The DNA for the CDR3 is TGTGCCAGCAGCTTAGGACAGGGAGGCACTGAAGCTTTCTTT. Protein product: CASSLGQGGTEAFF.

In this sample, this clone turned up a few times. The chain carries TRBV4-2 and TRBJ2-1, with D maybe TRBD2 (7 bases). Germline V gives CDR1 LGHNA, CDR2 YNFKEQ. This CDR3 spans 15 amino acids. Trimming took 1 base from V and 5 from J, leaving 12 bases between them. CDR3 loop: CASSQVGGPHNEQFF. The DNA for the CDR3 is TGTGCCAGCAGCCAAGTCGGGGGGCCGCACAATGAGCAGTTCTTC.

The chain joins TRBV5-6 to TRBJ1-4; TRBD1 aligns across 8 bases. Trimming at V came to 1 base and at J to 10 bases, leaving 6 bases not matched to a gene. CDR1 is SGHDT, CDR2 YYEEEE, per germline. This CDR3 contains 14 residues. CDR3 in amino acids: CASSLSGGVGKLFF. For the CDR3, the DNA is TGTGCCAGCAGCTTGTCAGGGGGCGTAGGAAAACTGTTTTTT.

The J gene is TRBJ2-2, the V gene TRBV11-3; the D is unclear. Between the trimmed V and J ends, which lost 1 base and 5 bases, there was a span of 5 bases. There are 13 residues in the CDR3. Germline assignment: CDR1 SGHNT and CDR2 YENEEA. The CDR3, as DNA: TGTGCCAGCAGCTTAGTAGAGACCGGGGAGCTGTTTTTT. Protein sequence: CASSLVETGELFF.

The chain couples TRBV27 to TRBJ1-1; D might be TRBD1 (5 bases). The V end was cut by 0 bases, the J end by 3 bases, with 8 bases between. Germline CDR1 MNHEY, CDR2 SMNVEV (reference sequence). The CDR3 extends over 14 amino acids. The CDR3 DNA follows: TGTGCCAGCAGTTTATCGGGGGGGTACACTGAAGCTTTCTTT. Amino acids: CASSLSGGYTEAFF.

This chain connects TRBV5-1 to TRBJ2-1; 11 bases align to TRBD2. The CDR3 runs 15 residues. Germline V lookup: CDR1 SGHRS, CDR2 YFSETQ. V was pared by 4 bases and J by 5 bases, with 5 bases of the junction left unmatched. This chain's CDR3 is CASSVLAGVDNEQFF. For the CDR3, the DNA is TGCGCCAGCAGCGTACTAGCGGGAGTAGACAATGAGCAGTTCTTC.

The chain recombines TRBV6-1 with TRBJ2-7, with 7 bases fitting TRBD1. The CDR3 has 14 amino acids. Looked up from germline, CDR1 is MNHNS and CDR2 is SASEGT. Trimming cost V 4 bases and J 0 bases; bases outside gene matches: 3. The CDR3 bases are TGTGCCAGCAGTGTGGACAGGAGCTCCTACGAGCAGTACTTC. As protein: CASSVDRSSYEQYF.

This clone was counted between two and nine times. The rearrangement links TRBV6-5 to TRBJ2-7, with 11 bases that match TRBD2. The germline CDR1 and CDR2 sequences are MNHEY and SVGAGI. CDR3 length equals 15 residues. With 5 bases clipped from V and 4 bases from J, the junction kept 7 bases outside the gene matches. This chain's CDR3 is CASSTHGTSGYEQYF. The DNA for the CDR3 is TGTGCCAGCAGTACCCACGGGACTAGCGGTTACGAGCAGTACTTC.

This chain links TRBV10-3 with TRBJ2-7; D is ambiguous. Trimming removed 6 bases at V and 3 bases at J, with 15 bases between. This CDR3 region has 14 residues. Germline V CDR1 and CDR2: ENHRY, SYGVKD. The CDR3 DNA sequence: TGTGCCATCAGGGCGAACGTAGAGGTCTACGAGCAGTACTTC. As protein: CAIRANVEVYEQYF.

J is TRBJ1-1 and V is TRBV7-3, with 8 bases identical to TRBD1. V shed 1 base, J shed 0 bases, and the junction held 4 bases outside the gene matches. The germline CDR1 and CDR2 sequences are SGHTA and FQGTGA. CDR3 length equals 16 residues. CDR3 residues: CASSLMGRGLNTEAFF. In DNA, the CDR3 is TGTGCCAGCAGCTTAATGGGCAGGGGGCTGAACACTGAAGCTTTCTTT.

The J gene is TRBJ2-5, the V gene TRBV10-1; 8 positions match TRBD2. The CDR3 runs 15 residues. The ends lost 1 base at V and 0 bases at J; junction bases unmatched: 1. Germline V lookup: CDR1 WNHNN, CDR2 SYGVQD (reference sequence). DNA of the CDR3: TGCGCCAGCAGTGAGTTGCGGGGGGACCAAGAGACCCAGTACTTC. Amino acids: CASSELRGDQETQYF.

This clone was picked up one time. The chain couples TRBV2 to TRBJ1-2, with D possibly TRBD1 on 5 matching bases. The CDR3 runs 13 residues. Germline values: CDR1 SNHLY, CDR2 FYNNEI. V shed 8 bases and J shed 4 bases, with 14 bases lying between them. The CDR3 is CASATAKGYGYTF. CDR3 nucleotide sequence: TGTGCCAGCGCGACAGCTAAGGGCTATGGCTACACCTTC.